This T cell receptor beta chain was captured by sequencing in a study of T cells in Graves' hyperthyroidism and ophthalmopathy. Whole-study context: At the time of initial diagnosis and before any treatment, peripheral blood was collected.

The junction had 4 bases not matched to a gene; V was cut back by 4 bases and J by 5 bases. The CDR3 contains 13 residues. Looked up from germline, CDR1 is SGHTA and CDR2 is FQGNSA. This clonotype showed up just once. Amplification of TCR beta CDR3 regions used RNA as the template. Using the HTBI primer set, a first-round RT-PCR was run on the TCR CDR3. TCRdb fed the multiplex PCR reads into MiXCR, producing one record per CDR3 protein. Of approximately 870,000 distinct CDR3 sequences listed, 38% were seen once; the top ten hold 8.9%. The chain uses TRBV7-2 and TRBJ2-7; 8 bases map to TRBD1. The specimen sequenced was blood. The TCR was taken from a man aged 18 to 29 with Graves' hyperthyroidism. CDR3 sequence reads: CASSSPGGHEQYF. CDR3 coding DNA: TGTGCCAGCAGCTCACCAGGGGGCCACGAGCAGTACTTC.